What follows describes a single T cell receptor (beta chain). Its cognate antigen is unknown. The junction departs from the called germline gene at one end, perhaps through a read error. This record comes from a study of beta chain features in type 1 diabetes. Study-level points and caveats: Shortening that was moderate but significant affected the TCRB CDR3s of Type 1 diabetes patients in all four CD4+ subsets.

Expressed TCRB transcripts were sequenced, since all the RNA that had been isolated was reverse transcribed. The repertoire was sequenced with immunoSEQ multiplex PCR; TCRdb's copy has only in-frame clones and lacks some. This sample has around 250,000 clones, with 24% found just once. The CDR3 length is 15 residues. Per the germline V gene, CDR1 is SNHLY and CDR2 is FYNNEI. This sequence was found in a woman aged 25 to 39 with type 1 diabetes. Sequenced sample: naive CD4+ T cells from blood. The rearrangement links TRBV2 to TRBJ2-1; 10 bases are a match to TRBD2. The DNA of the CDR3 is TGTGCCAGCAGTGGGACTAGCGGACCCTACGATGAGCAGTTCTTC. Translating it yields CASSGTSGPYDEQFF.